The 27 T cell receptor beta chains presented below share a single source sample, sequenced in a study of technical replicates of blood from a few donors. Generated by immunoSEQ multiplex PCR, the TCRdb table keeps only in-frame clones and is missing some. The data show roughly 79,000 clones, 85% to 95% seen once. Sequenced: T cells isolated from PBMCs. These TCRs come from a human donor in good health.

The CDR3 is CASSQDNSGTREQYF. Here the CDR3 DNA reads TGTGCCAGCAGCCAAGATAATAGCGGGACTCGGGAGCAGTACTTC. The V call is TRBV4-2, the J call TRBJ2-7; 8 bases agree with TRBD2. Trimming took 0 bases from V and 7 from J; bases not matched to a gene: 8. The V gene's germline CDR1 is LGHNA and CDR2 YNFKEQ. This CDR3 region has 15 residues.

The chain employs TRBV4-3 and TRBJ2-7; 12 bases line up with TRBD2. The V and J ends lost 1 base and 9 bases, in that order; junction bases with no gene match: 4. Germline assignment: CDR1 LGHNA and CDR2 YSLEER. The CDR3 has 14 residues. This CDR3 reads CASSQGLAGDLQYF. Written as DNA, the CDR3 is TGCGCCAGCAGCCAAGGACTAGCGGGAGATCTGCAGTACTTC.

The chain has TRBV28 and TRBJ1-2; tentatively, D is TRBD1 (5 bases). Germline values: CDR1 MDHEN, CDR2 SYDVKM. The CDR3 extends over 15 amino acids. The V end was cut by 1 base, the J end by 6 bases, with 15 bases between. CDR3 nucleotide sequence: TGTGCCAGCAGTTTATTCGGCAGGGAAAGAGATGGCTACACCTTC. It encodes CASSLFGRERDGYTF.

Here the CDR3 reads CAISETGTGNEKLFF. CDR3 in DNA: TGTGCCATCAGTGAGACCGGGACAGGGAATGAAAAACTGTTTTTT. The chain uses TRBV10-3 and TRBJ1-4; 9 positions match TRBD1. The V and J ends lost 2 bases and 5 bases, in that order; junction bases with no gene match: 3. Germline V gene data show CDR1 as ENHRY and CDR2 as SYGVKD. The CDR3 covers 15 residues.

The chain combines TRBV5-1 with TRBJ2-2; D may be TRBD2 (5 bases). The CDR3 consists of 16 residues. V was trimmed by 4 bases and J by 2 bases, leaving 15 bases between them. CDR1 is SGHRS and CDR2 is YFSETQ in the germline V gene. The CDR3 DNA is TGCGCCAGCAGCCACGCCGGGAAGTTCAACACCGGGGAGCTGTTTTTT. Amino acids: CASSHAGKFNTGELFF.

This chain links TRBV27 with TRBJ2-2; D is unclear. Germline V gene sequence: CDR1 MNHEY, CDR2 SMNVEV (reference sequence). This CDR3 is 12 amino acids long. V gave up 3 bases and J gave up 7 bases, with 6 bases separating them. This CDR3 reads CASSFPSGELFF. The CDR3 DNA is TGTGCCAGCAGTTTCCCTAGCGGGGAGCTGTTTTTT.

The rearrangement joins TRBV11-2 to TRBJ2-7, with 7 bases lining up with TRBD1. V lost 6 bases and J lost 2; bases outside the gene matches: 7. The germline gives CDR1 SGHAT, CDR2 FQNNGV. The CDR3 sequence is 14 residues long. In DNA form, the CDR3 reads TGTGCCAGCAGTCCAGGACAGGCCCCCTACGAGCAGTACTTC. Amino acids: CASSPGQAPYEQYF. The entire variable domain, with the rest obtained from reference TRBV11-2 and TRBJ2-7, is as follows: EAGVAQSPRYKIIEKRQSVAFWCNPISGHATLYWYQQILGQGPKLLIQFQNNGVVDDSQLPKDRFSAERLKGVDSTLKIQPAKLEDSAVYLCASSPGQAPYEQYFGPGTRLTVT.

The chain combines TRBV10-1 with TRBJ1-2; D is undetermined. V was pared by 5 bases and J by 4 bases, with 14 bases between. The CDR3 covers 14 residues. CDR1 is WNHNN, CDR2 SYGVQD, per germline (reference sequence). CDR3 coding DNA: TGCGCCAGCAGTTCGCAAAGGGAGCCCTATGGCTACACCTTC. It is translated as CASSSQREPYGYTF.

CDR3 nucleotides: TGTGCCAGCAGCGTAGCTTATAAAACAGATACGCAGTATTTT. This translates into CASSVAYKTDTQYF. The chain is built from TRBV9 and TRBJ2-3; no clear D. Trimming left V 0 bases short and J 3 bases short, with 8 bases between. The CDR3 sequence is 14 residues long. Germline V gives CDR1 SGDLS, CDR2 YYNGEE.

V usage is TRBV30 and J usage is TRBJ2-3, with 8 bases matching TRBD2. The CDR3 has 15 amino acids. Germline CDR1 and CDR2: GTSNPN and SVGIG (reference sequence). With 3 bases clipped from V and 5 bases from J, the junction kept 10 bases outside the gene matches. The CDR3 nucleotides read TGTGCCTGGAGGGGAGGTAGCGGGGTTGGAGATACGCAGTATTTT. Translation: CAWRGGSGVGDTQYF.

In its sample, this clone was seen once. CDR3 residues: CASSPNREYEQYF. CDR3 bases: TGTGCCAGCAGTCCCAACAGGGAATACGAGCAGTACTTC. This chain uses TRBV27 with TRBJ2-7, with D possibly being TRBD1 (6 bases). CDR3 length: 13 residues. V gave up 5 bases and J gave up 4 bases, with 12 bases separating them. CDR1 MNHEY and CDR2 SMNVEV come from the germline V gene (reference sequence).

This chain connects TRBV25-1 to TRBJ1-4; D unresolved. The V end was cut by 4 bases, the J end by 4 bases, with 19 bases between. CDR3 length: 17 residues. Germline V lookup: CDR1 MGHDK, CDR2 SYGVNS. CDR3 region: CASSVSRDTGFNEKLFF. The CDR3 DNA reads as TGTGCCAGCAGTGTCTCCAGAGACACCGGCTTTAATGAAAAACTGTTTTTT.

The rearrangement joins TRBV28 to TRBJ1-5; 9 bases align to TRBD1. The CDR3 spans 13 residues. Germline V CDR1 and CDR2: MDHEN, SYDVKM. J lost 6 bases, V lost 6 bases, and 3 bases had no gene match. For the CDR3, the DNA is TGTGCCAGCAGGTCGACAGGGGGTCAGCCCCAGCATTTT. This sequence encodes CASRSTGGQPQHF.

The chain is built from TRBV6-4 and TRBJ2-2, with a tentative D call TRBD1 (5 bases). V was shortened by 3 bases and J by 7 bases, with 9 bases between the two germline ends. Germline V gene lookup returns CDR1 MRHNA and CDR2 SNTAGT. The CDR3 sequence is 13 residues long. CDR3 sequence: CASSDTGVGELFF. The CDR3 DNA reads TGTGCCAGCAGTGATACAGGCGTCGGGGAGCTGTTTTTT.

The chain uses TRBV27 and TRBJ1-1; 8 nucleotides agree with TRBD1. Per the germline V gene, CDR1 is MNHEY and CDR2 is SMNVEV (reference sequence). After removal of 4 bases from V and 10 bases from J, the junction contained 8 bases not matched to a gene. The CDR3 extends over 13 amino acids. Here the CDR3 DNA reads TGTGCCAGCAGTTCCGGGACAGGAATTATAGCTTTCTTT. Protein: CASSSGTGIIAFF.

This clone is a singleton in its sample. The rearrangement links TRBV11-2 to TRBJ2-7; TRBD2 aligns across 9 bases. CDR1 is SGHAT, CDR2 FQNNGV, per germline. V lost 2 bases, J lost 4 bases, and 3 bases stayed unmatched. The CDR3 consists of 14 residues. CDR3 protein: CASSLMAGGYEQYF. The CDR3 bases are TGTGCCAGCAGCTTAATGGCGGGAGGGTACGAGCAGTACTTC.

The chain joins TRBV6-5 to TRBJ2-2; D is unresolved. V was clipped by 4 bases and J by 3 bases, with 6 bases between them. Looked up from germline, CDR1 is MNHEY and CDR2 is SVGAGI. The CDR3 has 13 residues. The CDR3 sequence is CASSLSYTGELFF. Written as DNA, the CDR3 is TGTGCCAGCAGTTTGTCTTACACCGGGGAGCTGTTTTTT.

The V gene is TRBV29-1, the J gene TRBJ2-1, with a weak D call TRBD1 (6 bases). The length of the CDR3 is 15 residues. Germline V gene lookup returns CDR1 SQVTM and CDR2 ANQGSEA. V was trimmed by 0 bases and J by 9 bases, leaving 18 bases between them. DNA for the CDR3: TGCAGCGTTGAAGATCTTCGTGATGGGGGCGGTGAGCAGTTCTTC. Protein: CSVEDLRDGGGEQFF.

The chain has TRBV2 and TRBJ2-3, with 13 positions matching TRBD2. Germline V lookup: CDR1 SNHLY, CDR2 FYNNEI. This CDR3 contains 18 residues. The junction had 14 bases not matched to a gene; V was cut back by 7 bases and J by 4 bases. The CDR3 nucleotides are TGTGCCAGCACCCTACGGACTAGCGGGAGTAGGGCTTCAGATACGCAGTATTTT. Protein sequence: CASTLRTSGSRASDTQYF.

V usage is TRBV7-9 and J usage is TRBJ2-7; TRBD1 matches at 9 bases. V trimming: 5 bases; J trimming: 5 bases; junction bases outside the gene matches: 7. In germline, CDR1 is SEHNR, CDR2 FQNEAQ (reference sequence). The CDR3 loop spans 14 amino acids. CDR3 nucleotides: TGTGCCAGCAGCGACTCGGGACAGGGCCACGAGCAGTACTTC. It translates to CASSDSGQGHEQYF.

V gene TRBV5-4 combines with J gene TRBJ2-2; D may be TRBD1 (5 bases). The germline V gene has CDR1 SGHNT and CDR2 YYREEE (reference sequence). The CDR3 is 15 amino acids. Trimming removed 7 bases from V and 4 bases from J, with 17 bases in between. This CDR3 reads CASGTPGNPTGELFF. The CDR3 DNA sequence: TGTGCCAGCGGCACCCCAGGGAATCCCACCGGGGAGCTGTTTTTT.

This chain uses TRBV7-6 with TRBJ2-7; D is undetermined. CDR1 is SGHVS, CDR2 FNYEAQ, per germline. This CDR3 contains 15 residues. With 1 base removed from V and 5 bases from J, the gap between germline ends came to 15 bases. CDR3 DNA: TGTGCCAGCAGCTTAGGGTCAGGCTTGAGTAACGAGCAGTACTTC. This codes for CASSLGSGLSNEQYF.

The chain couples TRBV18 to TRBJ1-5, with a possible D match to TRBD1 (6 bases). The CDR3 length is 14 residues. CDR1 is KGHSH and CDR2 is LQKENI in the germline V gene. Deletions cut 5 bases from V and 1 base from J, with 9 bases between. As DNA, the CDR3 is TGTGCCAGCTCAGTACAGGGCAGCAATCAGCCCCAGCATTTT. Translated, it gives CASSVQGSNQPQHF.

The chain carries TRBV14 and TRBJ2-7, with unresolved D. CDR1 is SGHDN, CDR2 FVKESK, per germline. CDR3 length equals 11 residues. V was shortened by 3 bases and J by 3 bases, with 3 bases between the two germline ends. In DNA form, the CDR3 reads TGTGCCAGCAGCCAGTACTACGAGCAGTACTTC. Its protein is CASSQYYEQYF.

This chain links TRBV13 with TRBJ2-7; 13 positions match TRBD2. J lost 6 bases, V lost 2 bases, and 4 bases had no gene match. The CDR3 is 15 amino acids. The germline V gene has CDR1 PRHDT and CDR2 FYEKMQ (reference sequence). The CDR3 sequence is CASSLRTSGRSEQYF. CDR3 nucleotide sequence: TGTGCCAGCAGCTTAAGGACTAGCGGGAGAAGCGAGCAGTACTTC.

V usage is TRBV7-9 and J usage is TRBJ2-3; 13 bases map to TRBD2. The CDR3 is 17 amino acids. V shed 5 bases and J 0 bases; nucleotides not matched to a gene: 5. Per germline, CDR1 SEHNR and CDR2 FQNEAQ (reference sequence). CDR3 in DNA: TGTGCCAGCAGCCGCGGGACTAGCGGGATTAGCACAGATACGCAGTATTTT. This codes for CASSRGTSGISTDTQYF.

CDR3 sequence: CASSSRASGDYNEQFF. The CDR3, as DNA: TGTGCCAGCAGCTCCCGGGCTAGCGGAGACTACAATGAGCAGTTCTTC. The genes are TRBV13 and TRBJ2-1, with 7 bases matching TRBD2. The CDR3 contains 16 residues. V was pared by 4 bases and J by 3 bases, with 9 bases of the junction left unmatched. Germline lookup yields CDR1 PRHDT and CDR2 FYEKMQ (reference sequence).